A selection of T cell receptor beta chains follows, all from one sample in a study of cytomegalovirus exposure and HLA in healthy donors. Measured with immunoSEQ multiplex PCR; TCRdb has only the in-frame clones, and not every one. The sample lists around 90,000 clones; more than 75% were seen once. The sample comprised PBMCs. These receptors were collected from a human donor in good health. The CDR3 runs from the conserved cysteine through the conserved F or W. Fields, in order: V gene, clone size, J gene, D gene, CDR3 protein, CDR3 DNA. A D gene is named only where the DNA matches it firmly. Size is stated for part of the rows, as once, few or many counts, or as a class when the clone is expanded.

TRBV19,NA,TRBJ1-1,TRBD1,CASSIDPLRDRGRVTEAFF,TGTGCCAGTAGTATAGACCCTCTCCGGGACAGGGGGCGGGTCACTGAAGCTTTCTTT
TRBV2,NA,TRBJ1-5,TRBD1,CASSFRRDRPNQPQHF,TGTGCCAGCAGTTTTCGCCGGGACAGACCCAATCAGCCCCAGCATTTT
TRBV7-2,NA,TRBJ1-1,NA,CASSLFTGRDTEAFF,TGTGCCAGCAGCTTATTCACAGGGAGGGACACTGAAGCTTTCTTT
TRBV6-5,NA,TRBJ2-7,NA,CASSYGGGEQYF,TGTGCCAGCAGTTACGGAGGAGGCGAGCAGTACTTC
TRBV28,NA,TRBJ2-5,TRBD2,CASSLAGGREETQYF,TGTGCCAGCAGTTTAGCGGGCGGGAGGGAAGAGACCCAGTACTTC
TRBV27,NA,TRBJ2-3,NA,CASSSVADTQYF,TGTGCCAGCAGTTCCGTAGCAGATACGCAGTATTTT
TRBV28,few,TRBJ2-3,TRBD2,CASSLPASGSNNTQYF,TGTGCCAGCAGTTTACCAGCTAGCGGGAGTAATAATACGCAGTATTTT
TRBV10-3,NA,TRBJ1-1,TRBD1,CAISGSSWDSVNTEAFF,TGTGCCATCAGCGGGAGCTCGTGGGACAGTGTGAACACTGAAGCTTTCTTT
TRBV20-1,NA,TRBJ2-7,NA,CSAGPGEQYF,TGCAGTGCTGGCCCGGGGGAGCAGTACTTC
TRBV27,NA,TRBJ2-7,TRBD1,CASRPGQVVYEQYF,TGTGCCAGCAGGCCGGGACAGGTGGTCTACGAGCAGTACTTC
TRBV5-1,NA,TRBJ1-1,NA,CASSLNGEAFF,TGCGCCAGCAGCTTGAACGGTGAAGCTTTCTTT
TRBV9,once,TRBJ2-7,TRBD1,CASSPRGLRDSIYEQYF,TGTGCCAGCAGCCCCCGGGGCCTCCGGGACAGCATTTACGAGCAGTACTTC
TRBV19,few,TRBJ1-5,NA,CASSSGPHQPQHF,TGTGCCAGTAGTAGTGGCCCTCATCAGCCCCAGCATTTT
TRBV19,few,TRBJ1-6,TRBD1,CASSTRQGGSYNSPLHF,TGTGCCAGTAGTACTCGACAGGGGGGCTCCTATAATTCACCCCTCCACTTT
TRBV14,NA,TRBJ2-3,TRBD2,CASSQGLIAGGTTDTQYF,TGTGCCAGCAGCCAAGGGCTTATAGCGGGGGGCACCACAGATACGCAGTATTTT
TRBV6-1,NA,TRBJ1-2,TRBD1,CASSGDSRGGYTF,TGTGCCAGCAGTGGGGACAGCAGGGGTGGCTACACCTTC
TRBV28,NA,TRBJ2-2,NA,CASKSTGELFF,TGTGCCAGCAAATCTACCGGGGAGCTGTTTTTT
TRBV2,NA,TRBJ2-3,TRBD2,CASRRGAGGTDTQYF,TGTGCCAGCAGGAGGGGTGCGGGGGGCACAGATACGCAGTATTTT
TRBV5-6,NA,TRBJ1-3,NA,CASSGPTGVPGNTIYF,TGTGCCAGCAGCGGTCCTACAGGAGTACCTGGAAACACCATATATTTT
TRBV5-4,NA,TRBJ1-1,NA,CASSLRQLNTEAFF,TGTGCCAGCAGCTTACGACAGCTGAACACTGAAGCTTTCTTT
TRBV28,NA,TRBJ1-2,NA,CASQGNGYTF,TGTGCCAGCCAGGGAAATGGCTACACCTTC
TRBV6-1,few,TRBJ1-4,NA,CASSGGRREKLFF,TGTGCCAGCAGTGGGGGGCGGCGCGAAAAACTGTTTTTT
TRBV11-2,once,TRBJ1-1,NA,CASGYRAERTEAFF,TGTGCCAGCGGATACAGGGCCGAGAGGACTGAAGCTTTCTTT
TRBV19,NA,TRBJ1-4,NA,CASRGQATEKLFF,TGTGCCAGTAGGGGGCAGGCCACGGAAAAACTGTTTTTT